Each of the 19 T cell receptor beta chains below was sequenced from the same sample in a study of Graves' ophthalmopathy and Graves' hyperthyroidism. The sequenced template was RNA, covering the TCR beta CDR3 region. HTBI-primed RT-PCR formed the first round, and a multiplex PCR formed the second. TCRdb itself ran the multiplex PCR reads through MiXCR, one entry per CDR3 protein. The table includes about 400,000 distinct CDR3 sequences, about 17% detected once. Sample: peripheral blood. The receptor source for this set is a woman under 30 with Graves' ophthalmopathy.

This clonotype was seen at least ten times. The genes are TRBV27 and TRBJ1-1; D perhaps matches TRBD1 (5 bases). V lost 5 bases to trimming and J lost 0 bases, with 10 bases between them. CDR3 size: 14 residues. The germline V gene has CDR1 MNHEY and CDR2 SMNVEV (reference sequence). The CDR3: CASSLGVMNTEAFF. CDR3 sequence (DNA): TGTGCCAGCAGTCTAGGGGTTATGAACACTGAAGCTTTCTTT.

This clonotype was detected many times. The V call is TRBV2, the J call TRBJ2-5; D call uncertain. V was trimmed by 6 bases and J by 2 bases, leaving 13 bases between them. The germline V gene encodes CDR1 SNHLY and CDR2 FYNNEI. This CDR3 is built from 14 residues. The CDR3 region is CASRETQIQETQYF. In DNA form, the CDR3 reads TGTGCCAGCAGAGAGACACAAATACAAGAGACCCAGTACTTC.

The chain employs TRBV6-2 or TRBV6-3 and TRBJ2-7; 10 bases line up with TRBD2. The germline V gene encodes CDR1 MNHEY and CDR2 SVGEGT. CDR3 length: 15 residues. V shed 7 bases, J shed 3 bases, and the junction held 9 bases outside the gene matches. CDR3 nucleotides: TGTGCCAGCACCTCATTACGGACTAGCGGCTACGAGCAGTACTTC. It specifies CASTSLRTSGYEQYF.

The sample holds many counts of this clonotype. CDR3 nucleotides: TGTGCCAGCAGTGGGTCGGGACAGAGCTACGAGCAGTACTTC. Encoded protein: CASSGSGQSYEQYF. J is TRBJ2-7 and V is TRBV6-1; TRBD1 matches at 7 bases. This CDR3 region has 14 residues. Germline CDR1 reads MNHNS; CDR2 reads SASEGT. V shed 4 bases and J 3 bases; nucleotides not matched to a gene: 6.

This clonotype was picked up many times. The V and J genes are TRBV6-2 or TRBV6-3 and TRBJ1-1; TRBD1 matches at 7 bases. CDR3 length: 12 amino acids. The V and J ends lost 2 bases and 8 bases, in that order; junction bases with no gene match: 2. The germline V gene has CDR1 MNHEY and CDR2 SVGEGT. Written as DNA, the CDR3 is TGTGCCAGCAGTTACCTGACAGGGGAAGCTTTCTTT. Translating it yields CASSYLTGEAFF.

This clonotype was seen many times. The chain is built from TRBV7-6 and TRBJ1-5; 7 bases align to TRBD1. This CDR3 comprises 16 residues. The J segment lost 4 bases and the V segment lost 5 bases, leaving 11 bases of the junction unmatched. The germline V gene has CDR1 SGHVS and CDR2 FNYEAQ. The CDR3 bases are TGTGCCAGCAGCGCAGGACAGGCCGATTGGAATCAGCCCCAGCATTTT. It codes for CASSAGQADWNQPQHF.

This clonotype has ten or more counts. The chain recombines TRBV28 with TRBJ2-7; the D call may be TRBD1 or TRBD2 (5 bases each). V lost 2 bases and J lost 5, with 13 bases in between. The CDR3 totals 14 residues. Germline V gene sequence: CDR1 MDHEN, CDR2 SYDVKM. The CDR3 loop is CASSLPGSRNEQYF. The CDR3 DNA reads as TGTGCCAGCAGTTTACCAGGGAGCAGAAACGAGCAGTACTTC.

This clonotype was found many times. The chain carries TRBV27 and TRBJ1-1, with unresolved D. From germline, CDR1 is MNHEY and CDR2 SMNVEV (reference sequence). The CDR3 runs 13 residues. Between the trimmed V and J ends, which lost 2 bases and 3 bases, there was a span of 7 bases. The CDR3 here is CASSLALYTEAFF. For the CDR3, the DNA is TGTGCCAGCAGTTTAGCCCTTTACACTGAAGCTTTCTTT.

In this sample, this clonotype turned up many times. The CDR3 bases are TGCGCCAGCAGCTTAATAGTAGCGGGAGGGCTGAGAGTTGGCGAGCAGTACTTC. It translates to CASSLIVAGGLRVGEQYF. The chain combines TRBV5-1 with TRBJ2-7; 11 nucleotides line up with TRBD2. CDR1 is SGHRS and CDR2 is YFSETQ in the germline V gene. The CDR3 is 18 amino acids. Losses at the gene ends were 2 bases for V and 6 bases for J; bases not matched to a gene: 16.

This clonotype was counted ten times or more. V is TRBV12-3 or TRBV12-4 and J is TRBJ2-2, with D maybe TRBD1 (6 bases). This CDR3 contains 15 residues. V was trimmed by 5 bases and J by 4 bases, leaving 14 bases between them. This CDR3 is CASSPPDSSTGELFF. The CDR3 DNA is TGTGCCAGCAGTCCCCCGGACAGCTCCACCGGGGAGCTGTTTTTT.

This clonotype showed up many times. V usage is TRBV27 and J usage is TRBJ2-7; TRBD2 aligns across 9 bases. CDR3 length: 17 residues. Per germline, CDR1 MNHEY and CDR2 SMNVEV (reference sequence). V lost 3 bases and J lost 1; bases outside the gene matches: 10. CDR3 residues: CASSFGSGSPLSYEQYF. CDR3 in DNA: TGTGCCAGCAGTTTCGGTAGCGGGAGTCCCTTATCCTACGAGCAGTACTTC.

There are many counts of this clonotype. V gene TRBV15 combines with J gene TRBJ1-1, with TRBD1 matching 9 bases. Germline V gene data show CDR1 as LNHNV and CDR2 as YYDKDF (reference sequence). V lost 6 bases, J lost 7 bases, and 9 bases stayed unmatched. The CDR3 has 14 amino acids. The CDR3 protein is CATRTAGTGREAFF. CDR3 DNA: TGTGCCACCAGAACCGCTGGGACAGGGCGTGAAGCTTTCTTT.

This clonotype showed up many times. This chain links TRBV15 with TRBJ2-7; D unclear. Germline V gives CDR1 LNHNV, CDR2 YYDKDF (reference sequence). V was cut by 0 bases and J by 2 bases, with 11 bases left in between. CDR3 length equals 15 residues. The CDR3 is CATSRDRRLTYEQYF. CDR3 in DNA: TGTGCCACCAGCAGAGATCGACGGTTGACCTACGAGCAGTACTTC.

This clonotype came up many times. The chain has TRBV30 and TRBJ2-2; 9 positions match TRBD2. The length of the CDR3 is 14 residues. V gave up 3 bases and J gave up 7 bases; unmatched junction bases: 6. Germline V gives CDR1 GTSNPN, CDR2 SVGIG (reference sequence). The CDR3 region is CAWRVAGAIGELFF. CDR3 coding DNA: TGTGCCTGGAGGGTAGCGGGAGCCATCGGGGAGCTGTTTTTT.

This clonotype appeared many times. The gene calls are TRBV30 and TRBJ2-2; D is ambiguous. The CDR3 spans 13 residues. CDR1 is GTSNPN and CDR2 is SVGIG in the germline V gene (reference sequence). Trimming took 5 bases from V and 5 from J, leaving 12 bases between them. The CDR3 DNA sequence: TGTGCCTGGGACGGCCGTTTTACCGGGGAGCTGTTTTTT. Encoded protein: CAWDGRFTGELFF.

This clonotype was counted at least ten times. The chain is built from TRBV6-5 and TRBJ2-2; D is tentatively TRBD1 or TRBD2 (5 bases each). CDR3 length: 15 amino acids. V was cut by 6 bases and J by 3 bases, with 14 bases left in between. Per the germline V gene, CDR1 is MNHEY and CDR2 is SVGAGI. The CDR3 DNA reads TGTGCCAGCAGGCCGGGACCACATCACACCGGGGAGCTGTTTTTT. It yields the protein CASRPGPHHTGELFF.

This clonotype was picked up many times. CDR3 loop: CASSPESSIDAEAFF. CDR3 bases: TGCGCCAGCAGCCCGGAGTCCAGCATCGACGCTGAAGCTTTCTTT. The chain links TRBV5-1 to TRBJ1-1; unclear D gene. Trimming took 4 bases from V and 6 from J, leaving 19 bases between them. Per germline, CDR1 SGHRS and CDR2 YFSETQ. The CDR3 has 15 residues.

V gene TRBV10-3 combines with J gene TRBJ1-2; D remains ambiguous. Germline CDR1 and CDR2: ENHRY and SYGVKD. The CDR3 contains 14 residues. With 0 bases removed from V and 7 bases from J, the gap between germline ends came to 12 bases. CDR3 nucleotides: TGTGCCATCAGTGAGTCGGCGCAGACCTTTGGCTACACCTTC. Amino acids: CAISESAQTFGYTF.

This clonotype showed up many times. The chain carries TRBV7-2 and TRBJ2-7; no firm D call. The CDR3 runs to 13 residues. Per the germline V gene, CDR1 is SGHTA and CDR2 is FQGNSA. V lost 5 bases and J 6 bases, leaving 14 bases between the germline ends. The CDR3 sequence is CASSPLGSSEQYF. The DNA for the CDR3 is TGTGCCAGCAGCCCCCTGGGATCTTCCGAGCAGTACTTC.